These 21 T cell receptor beta chains originate from one sample sequenced in a study of T cell clonality in common variable immunodeficiency. Study-level results: In common variable immunodeficiency, TCR beta chains reportedly carried fewer deletions and N-nucleotide insertions.

The repertoire was sequenced with immunoSEQ multiplex PCR; TCRdb's copy has only in-frame clones and lacks some. The sample counts around 24,000 clones, none seen once; the ten largest own less than 4%. For these TCRs, the target antigens are not known. The sample taken for sequencing was peripheral blood mononuclear cells. The receptors derive from a human donor with common variable immunodeficiency.

With regard to this clone: This sample also contains other DNA sequences that code for the same CDR3. CDR3 residues: CASSPRGLVGYEQYF. The part of the CDR3 DNA that was read is TGTGCCAGCTCACCCAGGGGGTTAGTTGGCTACGAG. The V call is TRBV18, the J call TRBJ2-7; 7 nucleotides agree with TRBD1. The sequence runs out 3 residues before the end of the CDR3; the remainder is reconstructed from the germline J gene. Germline-derived CDR1 and CDR2 are KGHSH and LQKENI. CDR3 size: 15 residues. V shed 3 bases, J shed 3 bases, and the junction held 8 bases outside the gene matches.

This clone has more than one count but fewer than ten. The junction differs from germline at one of its ends, possibly a read error. With the read ending 3 residues before the CDR3 end, the germline J gene is used to fill in that end. The rearrangement links TRBV2 to TRBJ2-7, with 8 bases identical to TRBD1. CDR3 length equals 14 residues. Looked up from germline, CDR1 is SNHLY and CDR2 is FYNNEI. CDR3 DNA, as far as it was read: TGTGCCAGCAGTGCGGGACAGGATTCCTCCGAG. Residues: CASSAGQDSSE. The complete CDR3 sequence is CASSAGQDSSEQYF.

This clone was seen a handful of times. The CDR3 end is not reached by the read, which stops 3 residues before it; the germline J gene fills it in. The chain couples TRBV30 to TRBJ2-1, with D possibly being TRBD1 (6 bases). This CDR3 has 16 residues. The V gene lost 3 bases and the J gene lost 1 base, with 16 bases spanning the gap. CDR1 and CDR2 (germline): GTSNPN, SVGIG (reference sequence). This CDR3 reads CAWRLPGHPSYNEQFF. CDR3 DNA (partial): TGTGCCTGGAGATTACCGGGACACCCATCCTACAATGAG.

This clone was found a few times. Coverage ceases 3 residues before the CDR3 finishes, and the germline J gene fills in the end. The chain links TRBV5-4 to TRBJ2-7, with 10 positions matching TRBD2. The ends lost 5 bases at V and 4 bases at J; junction bases unmatched: 9. CDR3 length equals 15 residues. Germline lookup yields CDR1 SGHNT and CDR2 YYREEE (reference sequence). The CDR3 sequence: CASSYPGLARYEQYF. CDR3 DNA (partial): TGTGCCAGCAGTTACCCGGGACTAGCGAGATACGAG. Together with reference TRBV5-4 and TRBJ2-7, the CDR3 gives the full variable domain: ETGVTQSPTHLIKTRGQQVTLRCSSQSGHNTVSWYQQALGQGPQFIFQYYREEENGRGNFPPRFSGLQFPNYSSELNVNALELDDSALYLCASSYPGLARYEQYFGPGTRLTVT.

As to this clone: The read falls 3 residues short of the CDR3 end, and the missing part is taken from the germline J gene. This sequence joins TRBV6-1 and TRBJ2-7, with 11 bases fitting TRBD1. The V gene's germline CDR1 is MNHNS and CDR2 SASEGT. The CDR3 is 15 residues long. V gave up 3 bases and J gave up 4 bases; unmatched junction bases: 5. The CDR3 region is CASSDIGQGAYEQYF. The part of the CDR3 DNA that was read is TGTGCCAGCAGTGATATAGGACAGGGGGCTTACGAG.

In the case of this clone: The CDR3 end is not reached by the read, which stops 3 residues before it; the germline J gene fills it in. This chain connects TRBV7-9 to TRBJ1-2; D is perhaps TRBD1 (6 bases). This CDR3 has 14 residues. The V gene's germline CDR1 is SEHNR and CDR2 FQNEAQ (reference sequence). V was clipped by 5 bases and J by 6 bases, with 16 bases between them. Here the CDR3 reads CASSTRTEGHGYTF. CDR3 DNA, as far as it was read: TGTGCCAGCAGCACCCGGACAGAGGGACATGGC.

This clone was detected many times. The CDR3 end lies 3 residues beyond the end of the read and is filled in from the germline J gene. The V gene is TRBV7-8, the J gene TRBJ2-7, with D possibly being TRBD2 (6 bases). Trimming removed 1 base from V and 4 bases from J, with 11 bases in between. This CDR3 has 14 amino acids. Germline V lookup: CDR1 SGHVS, CDR2 FQNEAQ. This CDR3 reads CASSLDSRGYEQYF. The part of the CDR3 DNA that was read is TGTGCCAGCAGCTTAGATTCGCGGGGATACGAG.

To note about this clone: The read gets to within 3 residues of the CDR3 end, and the germline J gene fills in the rest. The chain links TRBV20-1 to TRBJ2-1; 9 positions agree with TRBD2. This CDR3 is 12 amino acids long. Looked up from germline, CDR1 is DFQATT and CDR2 is SNEGSKA (reference sequence). After removal of 7 bases from V and 6 bases from J, the junction contained 4 bases not matched to a gene. CDR3 region: CSGAGGGNEQFF. The CDR3 bases that were read are TGCAGTGGGGCGGGGGGGGGCAATGAG.

The part of the CDR3 DNA that was read is TGTGCCAGCAGCTTTCAGGGTCCGACTGAA. Its translation: CASSFQGPTE. The entire CDR3 protein is CASSFQGPTEAFF. This chain joins TRBV7-3 and TRBJ1-1; a possible D gene is TRBD1 (5 bases). The read terminates 3 residues ahead of where the CDR3 ends, so the germline J gene completes it. Trimming took 3 bases from V and 5 from J, leaving 10 bases between them. The length of the CDR3 is 13 residues. Germline values: CDR1 SGHTA, CDR2 FQGTGA.

This clone was seen repeatedly, ten times or more. CDR3 loop: CASSSTGANTDTQYF. CDR3 DNA (partial): TGTGCCAGTAGTAGTACAGGGGCTAACACAGATACG. This rearrangement joins TRBV19 to TRBJ2-3; 7 bases map to TRBD1. Sequencing ends 3 residues short of the CDR3 end; the germline J gene provides the rest. This CDR3 has 15 residues. Germline V lookup: CDR1 LNHDA, CDR2 SQIVND (reference sequence). The V segment lost 4 bases and the J segment 2 bases; nucleotides outside the gene matches: 6.

The table lists this clone with a few counts. The read finishes 3 residues shy of the CDR3 end, and the germline J gene is used to complete it. This sequence joins TRBV7-3 and TRBJ2-1; 10 nucleotides align to TRBD2. The CDR3 has 19 residues. The junction had 9 bases not matched to a gene; V was cut back by 1 base and J by 0 bases. Germline V gene lookup returns CDR1 SGHTA and CDR2 FQGTGA. The part of the CDR3 DNA that was read is TGTGCCAGCAGCTTAATGGGGACTAGCGCCAGGAGCTCCTACAATGAG. Translating it yields CASSLMGTSARSSYNE. The CDR3 reads in full as CASSLMGTSARSSYNEQFF.

This clone was seen repeatedly, ten times or more. The read is 3 residues too short to cover the CDR3 end, so that end is filled in from the germline J gene. V and J are TRBV2 and TRBJ1-1, with D maybe TRBD1 (5 bases). The CDR3 length is 13 residues. V lost 4 bases and J lost 5, with 11 bases in between. Germline values: CDR1 SNHLY, CDR2 FYNNEI. The CDR3 here is CASSVRGETEAFF. CDR3 DNA (partial): TGTGCCAGCAGTGTACGAGGGGAGACTGAA.

This clone was counted between two and nine times. The sequence runs out 3 residues before the end of the CDR3; the remainder is reconstructed from the germline J gene. The chain links TRBV7-3 to TRBJ2-2; the D is unclear. Per the germline V gene, CDR1 is SGHTA and CDR2 is FQGTGA. The CDR3 is 12 residues long. The sequenced CDR3 bases are TGTGCCAGCAGATCAGAGACTCGAGAG. This encodes CASRSETRE. The CDR3 in full is CASRSETRELFF.

This clone appeared many times. The sequenced CDR3 bases are TGCGCCAGCAGCTTGGACTTCACAGATACG. Translated: CASSLDFTDT. The entire CDR3 protein is CASSLDFTDTQYF. V and J are TRBV5-1 and TRBJ2-3; D gene uncertain. With the read ending 3 residues before the CDR3 end, the germline J gene is used to fill in that end. Germline V gene sequence: CDR1 SGHRS, CDR2 YFSETQ. V shed 0 bases and J shed 2 bases, with 4 bases lying between them. The CDR3 runs to 13 residues.

Concerning this clone itself: The read ends 3 residues before the CDR3 terminus; that terminus is restored from the germline J gene. The chain uses TRBV5-1 and TRBJ2-2; TRBD2 matches 7 bases. The V gene end was trimmed by 4 bases and the J gene end by 0 bases; junction bases not matched to a gene: 3. The length of the CDR3 is 15 residues. The V gene's germline CDR1 is SGHRS and CDR2 YFSETQ. The sequenced part of the CDR3 DNA is TGCGCCAGCAGCATACTAGCGACGAACACCGGGGAG. This sequence encodes CASSILATNTGE. The CDR3 reads in full as CASSILATNTGELFF. The variable domain in full, with the rest retrieved from reference TRBV5-1 and TRBJ2-2, is KAGVTQTPRYLIKTRGQQVTLSCSPISGHRSVSWYQQTPGQGLQFLFEYFSETQRNKGNFPGRFSGRQFSNSRSEMNVSTLELGDSALYLCASSILATNTGELFFGEGSRLTVL.

In the case of this clone: The DNA ends 3 residues before the CDR3 does, and the rest of the CDR3 is filled in from the germline J gene. The rearrangement joins TRBV20-1 to TRBJ1-2, with D hard to call. V lost 6 bases, J lost 6 bases, and 8 bases lay in between. This CDR3 comprises 10 residues. The germline V gene has CDR1 DFQATT and CDR2 SNEGSKA (reference sequence). Incomplete CDR3 DNA: TGCAGTGCGCCGGGGAATGGC. Its translation is CSAPGNG. The entire CDR3 reads CSAPGNGYTF.

Concerning this clone itself: The observed sequence ends 3 residues before the CDR3 terminus, with the missing tail filled in from the germline J gene. This chain uses TRBV2 with TRBJ2-5; D remains ambiguous. Germline V gene data show CDR1 as SNHLY and CDR2 as FYNNEI. Trimming shortened V by 6 bases and J by 5 bases, and 16 bases separated the two germline ends. This CDR3 region has 14 residues. The covered CDR3 bases are TGTGCCAGCAGGGTGCACAGAACTTCGGAGACC. Translated: CASRVHRTSET. The CDR3 in its entirety is CASRVHRTSETQYF.

Points on this clone: The DNA ends 3 residues before the CDR3 does, and the rest of the CDR3 is filled in from the germline J gene. The V gene is TRBV20-1, the J gene TRBJ2-5; D is perhaps TRBD1 or TRBD2 (7 bases each). Germline-derived CDR1 and CDR2 are DFQATT and SNEGSKA (reference sequence). The CDR3 totals 14 residues. Trimming left V 5 bases short and J 4 bases short, with 17 bases between. CDR3 loop: CSAHAGGGRETQYF. CDR3 DNA, as far as it was read: TGCAGTGCTCACGCAGGGGGAGGGCGAGAGACC.

As concerns this clone: The observed sequence ends 3 residues before the CDR3 terminus, with the missing tail filled in from the germline J gene. This sequence joins TRBV16 and TRBJ2-7, with a tentative D call TRBD2 (5 bases). Germline CDR1 reads KGHSY; CDR2 reads FQNENV. Trimming pared 4 bases from V and 2 bases from J, leaving 12 bases between. The CDR3 totals 14 residues. Partial CDR3 DNA: TGTGCCAGCAGCCCCTGGACTGGGGCCTACGAG. Translating gives CASSPWTGAYE. The entire CDR3 reads CASSPWTGAYEQYF.

This clone was observed at least ten times. The CDR3 end lies 3 residues beyond the end of the read and is filled in from the germline J gene. The chain links TRBV20-1 to TRBJ1-1; TRBD1 aligns across 7 bases. Trimming cost V 7 bases and J 6 bases; bases outside gene matches: 8. From germline, CDR1 is DFQATT and CDR2 SNEGSKA (reference sequence). The CDR3 runs to 12 residues. CDR3 DNA, as far as it was read: TGCAGTGGCACAGGGGTTTACGCTGAA. It specifies CSGTGVYAE. The CDR3 in full is CSGTGVYAEAFF.

This clone has a count of ten or more. The CDR3 end falls 3 residues outside the read, so it is completed with the germline J gene. The genes are TRBV19 and TRBJ2-1; D gene ambiguous. Germline V gives CDR1 LNHDA, CDR2 SQIVND (reference sequence). V was cut by 5 bases and J by 5 bases, with 13 bases left in between. The CDR3 is 14 amino acids. Here the CDR3 reads CASSYRVENNEQFF. The DNA read from the CDR3 is TGTGCCAGTAGTTATAGGGTTGAAAACAATGAG. Combining the CDR3 with reference TRBV19 and TRBJ2-1 gives the whole variable domain DGGITQSPKYLFRKEGQNVTLSCEQNLNHDAMYWYRQDPGQGLRLIYYSQIVNDFQKGDIAEGYSVSREKKESFPLTVTSAQKNPTAFYLCASSYRVENNEQFFGPGTRLTVL.